The clone carrying this TCR beta chain was found many times. Its matching antigen is unknown. Assay: immunoSEQ multiplex PCR; the TCRdb copy retains only in-frame clones and omits some. The table has some 150,000 clones, roughly 88% seen once. These data are taken from a study of T cell responses to AZD1222 COVID-19 vaccine. General study results and limits: Once two AZD1222 doses were given, Spike-specific TCR breadth and depth went up. White British ancestry dominated among donors, who included more females, and clonal diversity was possibly underestimated.

CDR3 length: 16 amino acids. V shed 1 base and J 3 bases; nucleotides not matched to a gene: 5. Per germline, CDR1 LGHNA and CDR2 YSLEER. The gene calls are TRBV4-3 and TRBJ1-4; TRBD1 matches 7 bases. The receptor was derived from an adult in good health. The input for sequencing was peripheral blood, taken on day 0 of MenACWY control vaccination. CDR3 loop: CASSQALGTANEKLFF. CDR3 sequence (DNA): TGCGCCAGCAGCCAAGCCTTAGGGACAGCTAATGAAAAACTGTTTTTT.